The 5 T cell receptor beta chains below were found in one sample sequenced in a study of blood T cell repertoires in COVID-19. Here immunoSEQ multiplex PCR was the method, and the copy in TCRdb shows in-frame clones only, minus some. The data hold 65,000 to 80,000 clones, with approximately 88% observed a single time. The sequenced material came from peripheral blood. These receptors came from a human donor in a cohort sampled during active COVID-19.

V usage is TRBV29-1 and J usage is TRBJ2-2; 8 bases align to TRBD1. The germline CDR1 and CDR2 sequences are SQVTM and ANQGSEA. The CDR3 spans 13 residues. The ends lost 7 bases at V and 4 bases at J; junction bases unmatched: 5. The CDR3 bases are TGCAGCGCCATGGACAGGGCCACCGGGGAGCTGTTTTTT. Protein sequence: CSAMDRATGELFF.

The gene calls are TRBV21-1 and TRBJ1-1; TRBD1, the table's D call, was not compared with the DNA. TRBV21-1 is listed as a pseudogene. The CDR3 is made up of 19 amino acids. CDR3 loop: CASSKKSGEPLTGPLQAFF. The DNA of the CDR3 is TGTGCCAGCAGCAAAAAATCAGGGGAACCCCTCACAGGTCCCCTGCAAGCTTTCTTT.

V gene TRBV3-1 (or the pseudogene TRBV3-2) combines with J gene TRBJ2-7; 11 bases agree with TRBD1. CDR3 length: 14 residues. Germline loops: CDR1 LGHDT, CDR2 YNNKEL (reference sequence). J lost 6 bases, V lost 1 base, and 2 bases had no gene match. As DNA, the CDR3 is TGTGCCAGCAGCCAAGGCGGGACAGGGGGCGAGCAGTACTTC. This encodes CASSQGGTGGEQYF.

The V and J genes are TRBV19 and TRBJ1-5; 7 positions match TRBD1. CDR3 length equals 17 residues. In germline, CDR1 is LNHDA, CDR2 SQIVND (reference sequence). The V and J ends lost 3 bases and 3 bases, in that order; junction bases with no gene match: 11. The CDR3 spells CASSMRDSSFFNQPQHF. Here the CDR3 DNA reads TGTGCCAGTAGTATGAGGGACAGCTCCTTCTTCAATCAGCCCCAGCATTTT. Variable domain in full (rest from reference TRBV19 and TRBJ1-5): DGGITQSPKYLFRKEGQNVTLSCEQNLNHDAMYWYRQDPGQGLRLIYYSQIVNDFQKGDIAEGYSVSREKKESFPLTVTSAQKNPTAFYLCASSMRDSSFFNQPQHFGDGTRLSIL.

This chain joins TRBV6-5 and TRBJ2-5; 7 bases line up with TRBD1. V was pared by 5 bases and J by 3 bases, with 3 bases of the junction left unmatched. The CDR3 is made up of 13 amino acids. Germline CDR1 is MNHEY and CDR2 is SVGAGI. The CDR3 DNA sequence: TGTGCCAGCAGTAGGGACAGTGAAGAGACCCAGTACTTC. Protein: CASSRDSEETQYF.